A single sample is the source of the 25 T cell receptor beta chains below, sequenced in a study of blood T cell repertoires in COVID-19 (TCRdb year 2020). The library was prepared using the immunoSEQ multiplex PCR assay. In TCRdb, the immuneACCESS table is reduced to in-frame sequences with V and J assigned. These tables do not hold every clone; where another copy was compared, an unresolved V gene accounts for under half, and the others remain unexplained. This sample has 200,000 to 250,000 clones in its table, and 70% to 85% of those were observed once. Around 3.4% of the sample is held by the ten biggest clonotypes. Sequencing input: PBMCs or T cells enriched from blood (not recorded which). Receptors originate from a woman aged 55-70 years who had recovered from COVID-19.

The chain is built from TRBV6-1 and TRBJ1-2; D is possibly TRBD1 (6 bases). CDR1 and CDR2 (germline): MNHNS, SASEGT. The CDR3 is 16 residues long. The V and J ends lost 2 bases and 2 bases respectively, with 15 bases between them. As DNA, the CDR3 is TGTGCCAGCAGTGAACCAAACAGGGCCAGGAACTATGGCTACACCTTC. This encodes CASSEPNRARNYGYTF.

The chain's CDR3 is CASSIITVSFNQPQHF. The CDR3 DNA follows: TGTGCCAGTAGTATTATAACTGTGTCGTTTAATCAGCCCCAGCATTTT. The chain recombines TRBV19 with TRBJ1-5; D not certain. CDR1 and CDR2 (germline): LNHDA, SQIVND (reference sequence). The V and J ends lost 3 bases and 4 bases respectively, with 16 bases between them. The CDR3 has 16 amino acids.

This clone was recorded a few times. The chain joins TRBV9 to TRBJ1-2, with 7 bases lining up with TRBD1. CDR1 is SGDLS and CDR2 is YYNGEE in the germline V gene. The CDR3 consists of 15 residues. V lost 3 bases to trimming and J lost 1 base; unmatched junction nucleotides: 6. The CDR3 nucleotides read TGTGCCAGCAGCGCCGGACAGGATGTTAACTATGGCTACACCTTC. Its protein is CASSAGQDVNYGYTF.

This chain links TRBV12-3 or TRBV12-4 with TRBJ1-5; 9 nucleotides line up with TRBD1. V lost 6 bases and J lost 7; bases outside the gene matches: 4. CDR3 size: 13 residues. The CDR3 region is CASRGTGRQPQHF. CDR3 nucleotides: TGTGCCAGCAGGGGGACAGGGAGACAGCCCCAGCATTTT.

The chain carries TRBV7-9 and TRBJ1-2, with D hard to call. This CDR3 region has 13 residues. CDR1 is SEHNR and CDR2 is FQNEAQ in the germline V gene (reference sequence). Between the trimmed V and J ends, which lost 3 bases and 10 bases, there was a span of 15 bases. The CDR3 sequence: CASSFSGELTYTF. CDR3 bases: TGTGCCAGCAGCTTCAGCGGGGAACTTACCTACACCTTC.

The chain has TRBV15 and TRBJ1-2; 7 bases align to TRBD1. CDR1 is LNHNV and CDR2 is YYDKDF in the germline V gene (reference sequence). The CDR3 has 16 residues. V lost 5 bases to trimming and J lost 2 bases; unmatched junction nucleotides: 11. The CDR3 sequence is CATSPLRQGNNYGYTF. As DNA, the CDR3 is TGTGCCACCAGCCCCCTAAGACAGGGAAACAACTATGGCTACACCTTC.

This sequence joins TRBV9 and TRBJ1-2; D remains unclear. CDR3 size: 14 residues. CDR1 SGDLS and CDR2 YYNGEE come from the germline V gene. Trimming stripped 0 bases from V and 4 bases from J, with 10 bases between. CDR3 coding DNA: TGTGCCAGCAGCGTAGGTGTCAGTACCTATGGCTACACCTTC. Encoded protein: CASSVGVSTYGYTF.

This rearrangement joins TRBV2 to TRBJ2-5, with 10 bases matching TRBD2. There are 15 residues in the CDR3. V shed 4 bases, J shed 1 base, and the junction held 3 bases outside the gene matches. Germline V gene lookup returns CDR1 SNHLY and CDR2 FYNNEI. In DNA, the CDR3 is TGTGCCAGCAGTGGACTAGCGGGCAGCCAAGAGACCCAGTACTTC. This codes for CASSGLAGSQETQYF.

The CDR3 sequence: CASSLRTGAFISNQPQHF. The DNA for the CDR3 is TGTGCCAGCAGCCTACGGACAGGGGCTTTTATTAGCAATCAGCCCCAGCATTTT. The chain is built from TRBV3-1 (or the pseudogene TRBV3-2) and TRBJ1-5, with 9 bases matching TRBD1. V shed 4 bases and J 0 bases; nucleotides not matched to a gene: 10. Germline-derived CDR1 and CDR2 are LGHDT and YNNKEL (reference sequence). The length of the CDR3 is 18 residues.

The rearrangement links TRBV15 to TRBJ1-2, with D unclear. The length of the CDR3 is 15 residues. The germline V gene encodes CDR1 LNHNV and CDR2 YYDKDF (reference sequence). Deletions cut 1 base from V and 3 bases from J, with 12 bases between. This chain's CDR3 is CATSRGAGSYYGYTF. Written as DNA, the CDR3 is TGTGCCACCAGCAGAGGTGCAGGCAGCTACTATGGCTACACCTTC.

This rearrangement joins TRBV6-5 to TRBJ2-2; 8 bases agree with TRBD1. Germline CDR1 is MNHEY and CDR2 is SVGAGI. The CDR3 consists of 14 residues. V lost 2 bases, J lost 9 bases, and 5 bases stayed unmatched. The CDR3 loop is CASSYATGVRELFF. CDR3 nucleotide sequence: TGTGCCAGCAGTTACGCGACAGGGGTGAGGGAGCTGTTTTTT.

In DNA form, the CDR3 reads TGTGCCAGCATGAGTTTCCCCTACAATGAGCAGTTCTTC. This translates into CASMSFPYNEQFF. The chain carries TRBV27 and TRBJ2-1; D remains unclear. The V and J ends lost 7 bases and 2 bases respectively, with 9 bases between them. CDR1 and CDR2 from the germline V gene are MNHEY and SMNVEV (reference sequence). The CDR3 totals 13 residues.

The chain employs TRBV11-2 and TRBJ2-7; 7 bases are a match to TRBD1. The CDR3 runs to 13 residues. The germline CDR1 and CDR2 sequences are SGHAT and FQNNGV. V was pared by 1 base and J by 7 bases, with 4 bases of the junction left unmatched. The CDR3 loop is CASSLGQGWEQYF. In DNA, the CDR3 is TGTGCCAGCAGCTTAGGACAGGGATGGGAGCAGTACTTC.

The chain employs TRBV29-1 and TRBJ2-1; TRBD1 agrees at 10 bases. Germline values: CDR1 SQVTM, CDR2 ANQGSEA. V lost 8 bases, J lost 16 bases, and 11 bases stayed unmatched. The CDR3 has 11 amino acids. The CDR3 DNA follows: TGCAGCTCAGGGGAGGGACAGGGGATATTCTTC. Protein: CSSGEGQGIFF.

This clone appeared a single time. The V gene is TRBV7-9, the J gene TRBJ2-1; possible D gene TRBD2, 6 bases. The V end lost 7 bases, the J end lost 5 bases, and 18 bases lay between the germline ends. Germline loops: CDR1 SEHNR, CDR2 FQNEAQ (reference sequence). There are 15 residues in the CDR3. CDR3 amino acids: CASTPYGRTNNEQFF. In DNA, the CDR3 is TGTGCCAGCACCCCATACGGGAGAACCAACAATGAGCAGTTCTTC.

The rearrangement joins TRBV19 to TRBJ1-1; D not certain. Between the trimmed V and J ends, which lost 5 bases and 10 bases, there was a span of 14 bases. There are 12 residues in the CDR3. The germline V gene has CDR1 LNHDA and CDR2 SQIVND (reference sequence). The CDR3 spells CASSGGLSAAFF. The CDR3 nucleotides read TGTGCCAGTAGTGGCGGCCTCTCGGCAGCTTTCTTT.

The V and J genes are TRBV11-2 and TRBJ2-1; a weak D match, TRBD1 (5 bases). V lost 6 bases, J lost 5 bases, and 14 bases lay in between. CDR1 is SGHAT and CDR2 is FQNNGV in the germline V gene. The CDR3 totals 14 residues. The CDR3 is CASSLQGRNNEQFF. The CDR3 DNA reads TGTGCCAGCAGTCTCCAGGGAAGGAACAATGAGCAGTTCTTC.

The rearrangement joins TRBV9 to TRBJ2-2; 8 bases map to TRBD1. The V gene end was trimmed by 3 bases and the J gene end by 7 bases; junction bases not matched to a gene: 8. The CDR3 covers 15 residues. CDR1 is SGDLS and CDR2 is YYNGEE in the germline V gene. Written as DNA, the CDR3 is TGTGCCAGCAGCGCGGACAGGGCAGCAGGCGGGGAGCTGTTTTTT. It is translated as CASSADRAAGGELFF.

In this sample, this clone turned up once. The genes are TRBV2 and TRBJ2-7, with 10 bases aligning to TRBD2. With V trimmed by 7 bases and J by 6 bases, 6 bases remained unmatched. Germline CDR1 and CDR2: SNHLY and FYNNEI. The CDR3 sequence is 13 residues long. The CDR3 nucleotides are TGTGCCAGCAAAGCTAGCGGGAGCTCCGAGCAGTACTTC. Encoded protein: CASKASGSSEQYF.

This chain uses TRBV7-8 with TRBJ2-1, with 11 bases lining up with TRBD2. Germline CDR1 and CDR2: SGHVS and FQNEAQ. This CDR3 comprises 15 residues. J lost 8 bases, V lost 5 bases, and 8 bases had no gene match. Here the CDR3 reads CASSPSSGRLDEQFF. Here the CDR3 DNA reads TGTGCCAGCAGCCCCTCTAGCGGGAGGTTAGATGAGCAGTTCTTC.

This clone was seen just once. The CDR3 DNA is TGTGCCAGTCAGGGGTGGACTGGAAACACCATATATTTT. Translation: CASQGWTGNTIYF. This chain links TRBV6-5 with TRBJ1-3; tentatively, D is TRBD1 (6 bases). The CDR3 contains 13 residues. CDR1 is MNHEY and CDR2 is SVGAGI in the germline V gene. V was cut by 9 bases and J by 2 bases, with 11 bases left in between.

The V and J genes are TRBV6-5 and TRBJ1-2; 9 nucleotides align to TRBD1. Trimming took 5 bases from V and 2 from J; bases not matched to a gene: 0. This CDR3 region has 13 residues. Germline V CDR1 and CDR2: MNHEY, SVGAGI. DNA for the CDR3: TGTGCCAGCAGTACAGGGGGCAACTATGGCTACACCTTC. Translating it yields CASSTGGNYGYTF.

The chain is built from TRBV25-1 and TRBJ1-6, with a weak D call TRBD1 (5 bases). Germline CDR1 MGHDK, CDR2 SYGVNS. V was cut by 4 bases and J by 13 bases, with 14 bases left in between. The CDR3 is made up of 13 amino acids. The CDR3 region has the DNA TGTGCCAGCAGTGCGGCAGGGAAGTCCCCCCTCCACTTT. It specifies CASSAAGKSPLHF.

The table lists this clone with many counts. The rearrangement uses TRBV4-2 and TRBJ1-6; 8 nucleotides match TRBD1. The CDR3 runs 14 residues. The trim removed 3 bases at V and 7 bases at J, leaving 2 bases unmatched. Germline-derived CDR1 and CDR2 are LGHNA and YNFKEQ. CDR3 DNA sequence: TGTGCCAGCAGCCAGGGACAGGCCAATTCACCCCTCCACTTT. It specifies CASSQGQANSPLHF.

This chain connects TRBV6-5 to TRBJ2-3, with TRBD1 as a possible D gene (5 bases). V lost 5 bases to trimming and J lost 4 bases, with 13 bases between them. The CDR3 has 14 residues. Germline lookup yields CDR1 MNHEY and CDR2 SVGAGI. The CDR3 loop reads CASSPRQGPDTQYF. The CDR3 nucleotides are TGTGCCAGCAGTCCCCGCCAGGGCCCAGATACGCAGTATTTT.